These 19 T cell receptor beta chains were all obtained from the same sample, sequenced in a study of blood T cell repertoires in COVID-19. Measured with immunoSEQ multiplex PCR; TCRdb has only the in-frame clones, and not every one. In the table there are 150,000 or so clones, roughly 80% of which are singletons. Material for sequencing was PBMCs or T cells enriched from blood (not recorded which). The receptors originated from a woman aged 55 to 70 who had recovered from COVID-19.

For the CDR3, the DNA is TGTGCCACCAGTGATATAACCTCCGGGGCCTACGAGCAGTACTTC. It specifies CATSDITSGAYEQYF. This chain links TRBV24-1 with TRBJ2-7, with D possibly TRBD2 on 5 matching bases. Per germline, CDR1 KGHDR and CDR2 SFDVKD. The CDR3 runs 15 residues. Trimming shortened V by 3 bases and J by 2 bases, and 13 bases separated the two germline ends.

The gene calls are TRBV5-1 and TRBJ2-2; weak D call: TRBD2 (6 bases). CDR3 length: 14 residues. The germline V gene encodes CDR1 SGHRS and CDR2 YFSETQ. The V and J ends lost 0 bases and 6 bases respectively, with 9 bases between them. For the CDR3, the DNA is TGCGCCAGCAGCTTGGAATCGGGGGCCGGGGAGCTGTTTTTT. It encodes CASSLESGAGELFF.

The chain is built from TRBV23-1 and TRBJ1-6, with a tentative D call TRBD1 (5 bases). TRBV23-1 belongs to the ORF category, with a function that is uncertain. The CDR3 is made up of 16 amino acids. The ends were cut back, 4 bases at V and 7 bases at J, with 17 bases in the middle. This CDR3 is CASSLTGTPLNSPLHF. The CDR3 bases are TGCGCCAGCAGTCTGACCGGGACTCCACTAAATTCACCCCTCCACTTT.

This clone was seen only once. This chain uses TRBV30 with TRBJ2-3; 7 nucleotides agree with TRBD1. This CDR3 is built from 13 residues. The J segment lost 1 base and the V segment lost 3 bases, leaving 1 base of the junction unmatched. The germline V gene encodes CDR1 GTSNPN and CDR2 SVGIG (reference sequence). The CDR3: CAWRQGGTDTQYF. As DNA, the CDR3 is TGTGCCTGGAGGCAGGGGGGCACAGATACGCAGTATTTT.

The chain combines TRBV7-3 with TRBJ2-1; 12 positions match TRBD2. The CDR3 runs 17 residues. V dropped 4 bases and J dropped 1; count of bases not matched to a gene: 5. Germline loops: CDR1 SGHTA, CDR2 FQGTGA. In DNA, the CDR3 is TGTGCCAGCAGCTCAGCTAGCGGGGGGGTGTCCTACAATGAGCAGTTCTTC. Residues: CASSSASGGVSYNEQFF.

This clone occurred many times. The V and J genes are TRBV2 and TRBJ1-4, with TRBD1 identical over 7 bases. The trim removed 8 bases at V and 10 bases at J, leaving 13 bases unmatched. Germline V lookup: CDR1 SNHLY, CDR2 FYNNEI. This CDR3 region has 14 residues. The CDR3 nucleotides are TGTGCCAGCGATAGGGCAGGGGGAATGGGAAAACTGTTTTTT. Amino acid sequence: CASDRAGGMGKLFF.

J is TRBJ2-1 and V is TRBV6-5; possible D gene TRBD2, 6 bases. The germline CDR1 and CDR2 sequences are MNHEY and SVGAGI. Between the trimmed V and J ends, which lost 0 bases and 1 base, there was a span of 10 bases. This CDR3 has 16 amino acids. The CDR3: CASSYSGGMSYNEQFF. The DNA of the CDR3 is TGTGCCAGCAGTTACTCTGGGGGGATGTCCTACAATGAGCAGTTCTTC.

The chain combines TRBV14 with TRBJ1-2; D is perhaps TRBD1 (5 bases). V lost 0 bases and J 7 bases, leaving 12 bases between the germline ends. CDR3 length: 14 residues. The V gene's germline CDR1 is SGHDN and CDR2 FVKESK. CDR3 protein: CASSQEMGLGGYTF. In DNA form, the CDR3 reads TGTGCCAGCAGCCAAGAAATGGGGCTGGGTGGCTACACCTTC.

The sample holds a few counts of this clone. V gene TRBV5-1 combines with J gene TRBJ1-2; 8 bases agree with TRBD1. The ends lost 1 base at V and 3 bases at J; junction bases unmatched: 2. Per germline, CDR1 SGHRS and CDR2 YFSETQ. The CDR3 is made up of 14 amino acids. The CDR3 region is CASSLRDRYYGYTF. CDR3 nucleotides: TGCGCCAGCAGCTTGCGGGACAGGTACTATGGCTACACCTTC.

The V and J genes are TRBV10-3 and TRBJ1-2; 7 nucleotides align to TRBD1. This CDR3 has 13 amino acids. With 2 bases clipped from V and 3 bases from J, the junction kept 0 bases outside the gene matches. Germline lookup yields CDR1 ENHRY and CDR2 SYGVKD. The CDR3 DNA sequence: TGTGCCATCAGTGAGCAGGGGGACTATGGCTACACCTTC. Residues: CAISEQGDYGYTF.

The table lists this clone with a count of one. The chain recombines TRBV6-5 with TRBJ1-4, with 8 bases matching TRBD1. V was clipped by 5 bases and J by 7 bases; unmatched bases: 9. This CDR3 is 15 amino acids long. Germline lookup yields CDR1 MNHEY and CDR2 SVGAGI. The CDR3 reads CASSPRTGFAEKLFF. CDR3 nucleotides: TGTGCCAGCAGTCCTCGGACAGGGTTTGCTGAAAAACTGTTTTTT.

This clone was picked up a small number of times. This sequence joins TRBV5-4 and TRBJ2-7; D is perhaps TRBD1 (6 bases). CDR3 length: 12 residues. Germline lookup yields CDR1 SGHNT and CDR2 YYREEE (reference sequence). V lost 4 bases and J 5 bases, leaving 10 bases between the germline ends. This CDR3 is CASSTGFNEQYF. In DNA form, the CDR3 reads TGTGCCAGCAGCACAGGGTTTAACGAGCAGTACTTC. Looking up the rest from reference TRBV5-4 and TRBJ2-7 gives the full variable domain: ETGVTQSPTHLIKTRGQQVTLRCSSQSGHNTVSWYQQALGQGPQFIFQYYREEENGRGNFPPRFSGLQFPNYSSELNVNALELDDSALYLCASSTGFNEQYFGPGTRLTVT.

This sequence joins TRBV6-1 and TRBJ2-3; 11 nucleotides align to TRBD2. This CDR3 spans 17 amino acids. The germline gives CDR1 MNHNS, CDR2 SASEGT. Trimming at V came to 1 base and at J to 2 bases, leaving 5 bases not matched to a gene. The CDR3 loop reads CASSEGASGGSTDTQYF. The CDR3 region has the DNA TGTGCCAGCAGTGAAGGAGCTAGCGGGGGGTCCACAGATACGCAGTATTTT.

The V and J genes are TRBV19 and TRBJ2-2, with a weak D call TRBD2 (5 bases). This CDR3 has 14 residues. Trimming cost V 3 bases and J 5 bases, with 10 bases left between them. The germline V gene has CDR1 LNHDA and CDR2 SQIVND (reference sequence). The DNA for the CDR3 is TGTGCCAGTAGTATTATTCTAGCTACCGGGGAGCTGTTTTTT. Its translation: CASSIILATGELFF.

This clone appeared a few times. This sequence joins TRBV5-6 and TRBJ1-5; possibly TRBD1 for D (5 bases). V lost 2 bases, J lost 6 bases, and 15 bases lay in between. Per germline, CDR1 SGHDT and CDR2 YYEEEE. The CDR3 is made up of 15 amino acids. The CDR3 DNA reads as TGTGCCAGCAGCTTTCAGGGCAGGGAGGGTCAGCCCCAGCATTTT. Translating it yields CASSFQGREGQPQHF. The entire variable domain, with the rest obtained from reference TRBV5-6 and TRBJ1-5, is as follows: DAGVTQSPTHLIKTRGQQVTLRCSPKSGHDTVSWYQQALGQGPQFIFQYYEEEERQRGNFPDRFSGHQFPNYSSELNVNALLLGDSALYLCASSFQGREGQPQHFGDGTRLSIL.

The J gene is TRBJ2-1, the V gene TRBV29-1, with a possible D match to TRBD1 (5 bases). This CDR3 spans 14 amino acids. The V gene's germline CDR1 is SQVTM and CDR2 ANQGSEA. V dropped 3 bases and J dropped 0 bases, with 9 bases sitting between them. The chain's CDR3 is CSVEGRGSYNEQFF. CDR3 nucleotides: TGCAGCGTTGAGGGAAGGGGCTCCTACAATGAGCAGTTCTTC.

The V gene is TRBV6-2 or TRBV6-3, the J gene TRBJ2-3; D perhaps matches TRBD2 (6 bases). Germline CDR1 and CDR2: MNHEY and SVGEGT. CDR3 length equals 15 residues. V was pared by 2 bases and J by 3 bases, with 12 bases between. CDR3 amino acids: CASSYLEGPTDTQYF. CDR3 coding DNA: TGTGCCAGCAGTTACCTGGAGGGGCCGACAGATACGCAGTATTTT.

The chain joins TRBV12-3 or TRBV12-4 to TRBJ1-1; D not resolved. The V end was cut by 6 bases, the J end by 2 bases, with 4 bases between. CDR3 size: 11 residues. As DNA, the CDR3 is TGTGCCAGCAGGACAAACACTGAAGCTTTCTTT. It codes for CASRTNTEAFF.

The V call is TRBV19, the J call TRBJ2-7, with 7 bases matching TRBD1. Germline trimming cut 1 base from V and 2 bases from J; bases unmatched to any gene: 8. CDR1 LNHDA and CDR2 SQIVND come from the germline V gene (reference sequence). The CDR3 extends over 16 amino acids. CDR3 protein: CASSIAPTGLTYEQYF. CDR3 sequence (DNA): TGTGCCAGTAGTATAGCCCCGACAGGGCTTACCTACGAGCAGTACTTC.